The 30 T cell receptor beta chains given below trace back to one sample, sequenced in a study of response to subunit inactivated influenza vaccine. TCRdb processed the RT-PCR reads anew with MiXCR; each CDR3 protein has one entry. The sample contains some 300,000 distinct CDR3 sequences, roughly 22% of which appear only once. The input for sequencing was PBMCs from blood, taken 21 months after vaccination. Receptors originate from a man in his fifties or sixties who received an inactivated influenza vaccine.

At least ten counts were recorded for this clonotype. This chain connects TRBV27 to TRBJ2-7; D may be TRBD1 (6 bases). Germline V CDR1 and CDR2: MNHEY, SMNVEV (reference sequence). The CDR3 runs 15 residues. V lost 1 base and J lost 3, with 13 bases in between. The CDR3 reads CASSLFPGQSYEQYF. DNA for the CDR3: TGTGCCAGCAGTTTATTCCCGGGACAAAGCTACGAGCAGTACTTC.

The sample holds a few counts of this clonotype. The chain recombines TRBV7-2 with TRBJ1-1, with no clear D. V lost 0 bases to trimming and J lost 0 bases, with 11 bases between them. The CDR3 runs 16 residues. Per the germline V gene, CDR1 is SGHTA and CDR2 is FQGNSA. The CDR3 protein is CASSLAGRPLNTEAFF. CDR3 coding DNA: TGTGCCAGCAGCTTAGCGGGCAGACCCTTGAACACTGAAGCTTTCTTT.

The chain couples TRBV4-3 to TRBJ2-7, with 7 bases matching TRBD2. This CDR3 comprises 13 residues. The germline V gene encodes CDR1 LGHNA and CDR2 YSLEER. Trimming took 3 bases from V and 12 from J; bases not matched to a gene: 11. Here the CDR3 DNA reads TGCGCCAGCAGCCAGATTCAGGGTAGCGGGTTGTACTTC. It encodes CASSQIQGSGLYF.

Only one count was recorded for this clonotype. This chain links TRBV7-6 with TRBJ2-7; D remains unclear. V gave up 8 bases and J gave up 0 bases, with 17 bases separating them. Germline-derived CDR1 and CDR2 are SGHVS and FNYEAQ. The CDR3 extends over 15 amino acids. CDR3 region: CASGPWAESSYEQYF. In DNA form, the CDR3 reads TGTGCCAGCGGCCCGTGGGCGGAGAGCTCCTACGAGCAGTACTTC.

This clonotype occurred a few times. The chain is built from TRBV4-3 and TRBJ2-2; tentative D call: TRBD1 (5 bases). Germline loops: CDR1 LGHNA, CDR2 YSLEER. This CDR3 contains 16 residues. V lost 1 base and J lost 7, with 16 bases in between. The CDR3 is CASSQGAYRNVGELFF. The CDR3 DNA sequence: TGCGCCAGCAGCCAAGGAGCTTACAGGAATGTCGGGGAGCTGTTTTTT.

The chain couples TRBV7-8 to TRBJ2-5; D gene unclear. The CDR3 is 13 amino acids. Looked up from germline, CDR1 is SGHVS and CDR2 is FQNEAQ. V lost 2 bases and J lost 4, with 8 bases in between. CDR3 in amino acids: CASSLSHGETQYF. The CDR3 nucleotides read TGTGCCAGCAGCTTAAGTCACGGAGAGACCCAGTACTTC.

V usage is TRBV9 and J usage is TRBJ2-7; no definite D call. This CDR3 contains 15 residues. Per the germline V gene, CDR1 is SGDLS and CDR2 is YYNGEE. V was cut by 0 bases and J by 5 bases, with 15 bases left in between. CDR3 DNA sequence: TGTGCCAGCAGCGTAGACGTCAGCCCGGTCAACGAGCAGTACTTC. It specifies CASSVDVSPVNEQYF.

The rearrangement uses TRBV11-2 and TRBJ1-1; unclear D gene. From germline, CDR1 is SGHAT and CDR2 FQNNGV. The CDR3 totals 16 residues. V gave up 1 base and J gave up 1 base, with 13 bases separating them. The CDR3 sequence is CASSLVSRRENTEAFF. For the CDR3, the DNA is TGTGCCAGCAGCTTAGTATCGCGGAGAGAGAACACTGAAGCTTTCTTT.

The chain couples TRBV5-3 to TRBJ2-1; no reliable D call. TRBV5-3 has ORF status, its function being uncertain. This CDR3 region has 10 residues. Trimming removed 1 base from V and 7 bases from J, with 0 bases in between. The CDR3 region is CARSLNEQFF. CDR3 sequence (DNA): TGTGCCAGAAGCTTGAATGAGCAGTTCTTC.

This clonotype was counted a few times. The chain has TRBV18 and TRBJ1-5; 7 nucleotides agree with TRBD1. Per germline, CDR1 KGHSH and CDR2 LQKENI. The CDR3 covers 14 residues. The J segment lost 6 bases and the V segment lost 6 bases, leaving 8 bases of the junction unmatched. Written as DNA, the CDR3 is TGTGCCAGCTCCCTCAGAGGGGGCGGTCAGCCCCAGCATTTT. Protein sequence: CASSLRGGGQPQHF.

V usage is TRBV29-1 and J usage is TRBJ2-1; 7 positions match TRBD1. This CDR3 has 14 amino acids. Germline assignment: CDR1 SQVTM and CDR2 ANQGSEA. Losses at the gene ends were 6 bases for V and 6 bases for J; bases not matched to a gene: 11. The CDR3 DNA sequence: TGCAGCGTCGGGGCCGGGACAGTGACCAATGAGCAGTTCTTC. Amino acid sequence: CSVGAGTVTNEQFF.

This clonotype was counted a few times. The rearrangement links TRBV7-9 to TRBJ2-7, with D hard to call. CDR3 length equals 14 residues. Germline V gene data show CDR1 as SEHNR and CDR2 as FQNEAQ (reference sequence). The V end lost 5 bases, the J end lost 2 bases, and 13 bases lay between the germline ends. In DNA form, the CDR3 reads TGTGCCAGCAGCGGAGCCCGGAGTCCCTACGAGCAGTACTTC. Amino acids: CASSGARSPYEQYF.

This clonotype was detected a few times. V usage is TRBV30 and J usage is TRBJ1-1, with D maybe TRBD1 (5 bases). Per the germline V gene, CDR1 is GTSNPN and CDR2 is SVGIG (reference sequence). The CDR3 has 16 residues. V gave up 2 bases and J gave up 0 bases, with 16 bases separating them. CDR3 protein: CAWSIELDNLNTEAFF. CDR3 bases: TGTGCCTGGAGTATAGAATTGGACAATCTGAACACTGAAGCTTTCTTT.

This clonotype was detected a few times. The chain is built from TRBV7-8 and TRBJ2-5; D is unclear. Germline V lookup: CDR1 SGHVS, CDR2 FQNEAQ. Trimming cost V 2 bases and J 5 bases, with 18 bases left between them. The CDR3 length is 16 residues. CDR3: CASSLLSRELLETQYF. CDR3 DNA sequence: TGTGCCAGCAGCTTACTGTCCCGTGAGCTTCTGGAGACCCAGTACTTC.

The V and J genes are TRBV6-2 or TRBV6-3 and TRBJ2-7; possible D gene TRBD1, 6 bases. The CDR3 contains 11 residues. Trimming removed 4 bases from V and 6 bases from J, with 7 bases in between. Germline V CDR1 and CDR2: MNHEY, SVGEGT. DNA for the CDR3: TGTGCCAGCAGTTCAGGGGCCGAGCAGTACTTC. Amino acid sequence: CASSSGAEQYF.

The genes are TRBV4-1 and TRBJ2-6; D unresolved. The CDR3 has 15 amino acids. V was shortened by 9 bases and J by 0 bases, with 12 bases between the two germline ends. Germline CDR1 and CDR2: MGHRA and YSYEKL. This CDR3 reads CASRHDDSGANVLTF. The CDR3 coding sequence is TGCGCCAGTCGACACGACGACTCTGGGGCCAACGTCCTGACTTTC.

V is TRBV9 and J is TRBJ2-1, with a tentative D call TRBD2 (5 bases). The germline V and J ends were trimmed by 0 bases and 10 bases, with 14 bases remaining between them. The CDR3 consists of 14 residues. The V gene's germline CDR1 is SGDLS and CDR2 YYNGEE. The CDR3, as DNA: TGTGCCAGCAGCGTAGAGCTAGCCGCCAGGGAGCAGTTCTTC. Translated, it gives CASSVELAAREQFF.

This clonotype was found a few times. V is TRBV7-9 and J is TRBJ2-1; TRBD2 matches at 10 bases. Germline-derived CDR1 and CDR2 are SEHNR and FQNEAQ (reference sequence). Losses at the gene ends were 5 bases for V and 13 bases for J; bases not matched to a gene: 5. The CDR3 length is 12 residues. In DNA, the CDR3 is TGTGCCAGCAGCGAATCTAGCGGGAGACAGTTCTTC. It translates to CASSESSGRQFF.

The table lists this clonotype with many counts. The rearrangement joins TRBV5-6 to TRBJ1-2, with unresolved D. Deletions cut 0 bases from V and 2 bases from J, with 5 bases between. CDR1 is SGHDT and CDR2 is YYEEEE in the germline V gene. This CDR3 comprises 13 residues. CDR3 coding DNA: TGTGCCAGCAGCTTGGCAGAAAACTATGGCTACACCTTC. Translating gives CASSLAENYGYTF.

The chain carries TRBV6-5 and TRBJ1-1; 8 bases fit TRBD1. The V segment lost 4 bases and the J segment 3 bases; nucleotides outside the gene matches: 7. CDR1 and CDR2 from the germline V gene are MNHEY and SVGAGI. The CDR3 extends over 15 amino acids. The CDR3 DNA is TGTGCCAGCAGTTGGTTGACAGGGGAGTACACTGAAGCTTTCTTT. It codes for CASSWLTGEYTEAFF.

This clonotype has ten or more counts. The V call is TRBV20-1, the J call TRBJ2-7, with 7 bases lining up with TRBD1. The CDR3 loop spans 14 amino acids. V lost 2 bases, J lost 7 bases, and 11 bases stayed unmatched. Germline assignment: CDR1 DFQATT and CDR2 SNEGSKA (reference sequence). The CDR3 spells CSARPRQGLREQYF. The CDR3 region has the DNA TGCAGTGCTAGACCCCGACAGGGATTGCGGGAGCAGTACTTC.

This clonotype was counted between two and nine times. The V and J genes are TRBV5-1 and TRBJ2-1, with 9 positions matching TRBD2. Germline V gene lookup returns CDR1 SGHRS and CDR2 YFSETQ. CDR3 length: 14 amino acids. V lost 4 bases to trimming and J lost 9 bases; unmatched junction nucleotides: 8. The CDR3: CASSPHGAGGEQFF. The CDR3 DNA sequence: TGCGCCAGCAGCCCCCATGGAGCGGGGGGTGAGCAGTTCTTC.

This clonotype was observed a few times. The chain recombines TRBV2 with TRBJ1-5; D might be TRBD1 (6 bases). V was trimmed by 6 bases and J by 7 bases, leaving 13 bases between them. The CDR3 contains 13 residues. Germline-derived CDR1 and CDR2 are SNHLY and FYNNEI. The CDR3 protein is CASSMGQRQPQHF. CDR3 DNA: TGTGCCAGCAGCATGGGACAAAGACAGCCCCAGCATTTT.

This clonotype was seen a handful of times. This chain joins TRBV20-1 and TRBJ1-6; 8 bases map to TRBD1. Germline CDR1 DFQATT, CDR2 SNEGSKA (reference sequence). V lost 3 bases, J lost 5 bases, and 9 bases stayed unmatched. This CDR3 comprises 16 residues. The CDR3 coding sequence is TGCAGTGCTAGTCTCCCCAGGGGGCAGGATAATTCACCCCTCCACTTT. Its translation: CSASLPRGQDNSPLHF.

The V and J genes are TRBV2 and TRBJ2-3; D is tentatively TRBD1 or TRBD2 (5 bases each). V was shortened by 9 bases and J by 1 base, with 14 bases between the two germline ends. Germline loops: CDR1 SNHLY, CDR2 FYNNEI. This CDR3 has 14 residues. CDR3 amino acids: CASKGRLGTDTQYF. The CDR3 DNA follows: TGTGCCAGTAAGGGGAGATTGGGCACAGATACGCAGTATTTT.

The chain links TRBV3-1 to TRBJ2-1; D may be TRBD2 (6 bases). The ends were cut back, 4 bases at V and 3 bases at J, with 19 bases in the middle. Germline CDR1 reads LGHDT; CDR2 reads YNNKEL (reference sequence). CDR3 size: 17 residues. CDR3 DNA sequence: TGTGCCAGCAGCCCCTCTAGGAAGGACTATGGCTACAATGAGCAGTTCTTC. This gives the protein CASSPSRKDYGYNEQFF.

This clonotype has a handful of counts. The chain links TRBV4-3 to TRBJ1-4; possibly TRBD1 for D (6 bases). V gave up 0 bases and J gave up 5 bases, with 10 bases separating them. The CDR3 spans 15 residues. CDR1 is LGHNA, CDR2 YSLEER, per germline. CDR3 nucleotides: TGCGCCAGCAGCCAAGATAACAGGGTGAATGAAAAACTGTTTTTT. It translates to CASSQDNRVNEKLFF.

This clonotype has only a few counts. The gene calls are TRBV27 and TRBJ2-5; D perhaps matches TRBD1 (7 bases). Per germline, CDR1 MNHEY and CDR2 SMNVEV (reference sequence). With 2 bases removed from V and 7 bases from J, the gap between germline ends came to 14 bases. The CDR3 totals 14 residues. The CDR3 DNA sequence: TGTGCCAGCAGTTTAGGGCAGGGGGGCGGGACCCAGTACTTC. It yields the protein CASSLGQGGGTQYF.

This clonotype came up many times. This rearrangement joins TRBV4-3 to TRBJ1-2, with unresolved D. Germline V gene sequence: CDR1 LGHNA, CDR2 YSLEER. The CDR3 runs 15 residues. Trimming removed 4 bases at V and 1 base at J, with 13 bases between. CDR3 bases: TGCGCCAGCAGCCGGTCCCGGCTGATTAACTATGGCTACACCTTC. It specifies CASSRSRLINYGYTF.

There are a few counts of this clonotype. The genes are TRBV20-1 and TRBJ1-1; D is possibly TRBD1 (6 bases). Germline CDR1 and CDR2: DFQATT and SNEGSKA (reference sequence). The CDR3 loop spans 15 amino acids. Trimming cost V 6 bases and J 0 bases, with 17 bases left between them. The CDR3 DNA reads TGCAGTGCCCGCCCTTGGACAGCGATGAACACTGAAGCTTTCTTT. Translating gives CSARPWTAMNTEAFF.